The 16 T cell receptor beta chains presented below share a single source sample, sequenced in a study of CD8+CD57+ T cells in acquired aplastic anemia. Profiling of TCR beta VDJ combinations and CDR3 sequences used genomic DNA as template. TCRdb used MiXCR to reprocess the reads, holding one entry per CDR3 protein. The sample yields about 180,000 distinct CDR3 sequences, 45% to 50% seen once. The sequenced sample was sorted CD4+, CD8+, or CD8+CD57+ T cells (not recorded which) from PBMCs. The receptor source for this set is a human donor in good health.

The chain combines TRBV2 with TRBJ1-2; the D gene is possibly TRBD1 (5 bases). Trimming shortened V by 7 bases and J by 5 bases, and 11 bases separated the two germline ends. The CDR3 sequence is 12 residues long. The germline V gene has CDR1 SNHLY and CDR2 FYNNEI. The CDR3 sequence is CASTTAMYGYTF. CDR3 coding DNA: TGTGCCAGCACGACAGCGATGTATGGCTACACCTTC.

Ten or more counts support this clonotype. The V and J genes are TRBV20-1 and TRBJ2-1, with a tentative D call TRBD2 (5 bases). The CDR3 extends over 12 amino acids. With 5 bases removed from V and 6 bases from J, the gap between germline ends came to 11 bases. Germline V gene lookup returns CDR1 DFQATT and CDR2 SNEGSKA (reference sequence). CDR3 in amino acids: CSAPRTSNEQFF. As DNA, the CDR3 is TGCAGTGCTCCTCGTACTAGCAATGAGCAGTTCTTC.

The chain recombines TRBV25-1 with TRBJ1-4; possible D gene TRBD1, 6 bases. Germline CDR1 reads MGHDK; CDR2 reads SYGVNS. There are 17 residues in the CDR3. V lost 2 bases and J 0 bases, leaving 13 bases between the germline ends. CDR3 loop: CASSEMGRGATNEKLFF. The CDR3 coding sequence is TGTGCCAGCAGTGAAATGGGCAGGGGAGCAACTAATGAAAAACTGTTTTTT.

The chain uses TRBV2 and TRBJ2-1; 10 nucleotides line up with TRBD2. Trimming cost V 6 bases and J 3 bases; bases outside gene matches: 2. The CDR3 covers 14 residues. Germline-derived CDR1 and CDR2 are SNHLY and FYNNEI. DNA for the CDR3: TGTGCCAGCAGCGGACTAGCGGACTACAATGAGCAGTTCTTC. Translating it yields CASSGLADYNEQFF.

The V gene is TRBV7-9, the J gene TRBJ2-2, with D hard to call. The CDR3 is made up of 12 amino acids. Germline V gene sequence: CDR1 SEHNR, CDR2 FQNEAQ (reference sequence). V was cut by 5 bases and J by 7 bases, with 8 bases left in between. The CDR3 sequence is CASSRPFGELFF. In DNA form, the CDR3 reads TGTGCCAGCAGCCGGCCTTTCGGGGAGCTGTTTTTT.

This clonotype has a single count. The genes are TRBV20-1 and TRBJ1-1; no definite D call. There are 14 residues in the CDR3. Germline CDR1 DFQATT, CDR2 SNEGSKA (reference sequence). Trimming took 5 bases from V and 1 from J, leaving 14 bases between them. The CDR3 DNA reads TGCAGTGCTCTATTGACTCTGGGGAACACTGAAGCTTTCTTT. It codes for CSALLTLGNTEAFF.

The chain joins TRBV7-2 to TRBJ1-5, with no clear D. The germline gives CDR1 SGHTA, CDR2 FQGNSA. The CDR3 covers 17 residues. V was shortened by 1 base and J by 8 bases, with 21 bases between the two germline ends. The CDR3 loop is CASSLVAGGSPGEPQHF. The CDR3 DNA sequence: TGTGCCAGCAGCTTAGTAGCGGGAGGGTCTCCCGGGGAGCCCCAGCATTTT.

The rearrangement joins TRBV5-1 to TRBJ1-2; 10 positions match TRBD1. The germline CDR1 and CDR2 sequences are SGHRS and YFSETQ. The CDR3 sequence is 14 residues long. V lost 4 bases to trimming and J lost 8 bases; unmatched junction nucleotides: 8. The DNA for the CDR3 is TGCGCCAGCAGCCGGGACAGGGGACTTATCGGCTACACCTTC. The encoded protein is CASSRDRGLIGYTF.

This clonotype appeared many times. The chain uses TRBV19 and TRBJ2-1, with D possibly matching TRBD1 (5 bases). Trimming left V 5 bases short and J 5 bases short, with 16 bases between. Per germline, CDR1 LNHDA and CDR2 SQIVND (reference sequence). The CDR3 is 15 residues long. The CDR3 sequence is CASSSPGFPHNEQFF. CDR3 DNA sequence: TGTGCCAGTAGTTCCCCAGGGTTCCCCCACAATGAGCAGTTCTTC.

The rearrangement uses TRBV29-1 and TRBJ1-2, with TRBD1 matching 9 bases. CDR3 length: 12 residues. V lost 6 bases, J lost 3 bases, and 2 bases stayed unmatched. Germline CDR1 and CDR2: SQVTM and ANQGSEA. For the CDR3, the DNA is TGCAGCGTCACAGGGGGCGACTATGGCTACACCTTC. It codes for CSVTGGDYGYTF.

The J gene is TRBJ2-1, the V gene TRBV30; D tentatively fits TRBD1 or TRBD2 (5 bases each). The V gene lost 3 bases and the J gene lost 0 bases, with 12 bases spanning the gap. The CDR3 has 15 amino acids. Per germline, CDR1 GTSNPN and CDR2 SVGIG (reference sequence). The CDR3 loop reads CAWRWGGYSYNEQFF. DNA of the CDR3: TGTGCCTGGAGGTGGGGCGGGTACTCCTACAATGAGCAGTTCTTC.

Notes on this clonotype: As the CDR3 is not closed by the conserved phenylalanine or tryptophan, this likely results from a read error. The chain joins TRBV20-1 to TRBJ2-5; D remains unclear. The CDR3 extends over 13 amino acids. The germline gives CDR1 DFQATT, CDR2 SNEGSKA (reference sequence). V was shortened by 4 bases and J by 4 bases, with 13 bases between the two germline ends. The CDR3 here is CSANARSLETQYL. The CDR3, as DNA: TGCAGTGCTAATGCCAGGTCCTTAGAGACCCAGTACCTC.

Ten or more counts support this clonotype. This chain links TRBV24-1 with TRBJ2-1; D is possibly TRBD1 (5 bases). Germline loops: CDR1 KGHDR, CDR2 SFDVKD. The ends were cut back, 3 bases at V and 5 bases at J, with 10 bases in the middle. The CDR3 is 14 amino acids. CDR3 region: CATSDGPGNNEQFF. DNA of the CDR3: TGTGCCACCAGTGATGGTCCAGGGAACAATGAGCAGTTCTTC.

The chain carries TRBV15 and TRBJ2-5; D may match TRBD1 or TRBD2 (5 bases each). CDR3 size: 16 residues. V was cut by 3 bases and J by 5 bases, with 19 bases left in between. Per the germline V gene, CDR1 is LNHNV and CDR2 is YYDKDF (reference sequence). DNA for the CDR3: TGTGCCACCAGCAGTTACGAGCAGGGCGGGTGGGAGACCCAGTACTTC. This gives the protein CATSSYEQGGWETQYF.

This clonotype has a count of ten or more. The V gene is TRBV5-5, the J gene TRBJ2-5; tentatively, D is TRBD1 (7 bases). V lost 1 base to trimming and J lost 5 bases, with 15 bases between them. The CDR3 has 15 residues. Germline V lookup: CDR1 SGHKS, CDR2 YYEKEE (reference sequence). This CDR3 is CASSLSGGGVETQYF. CDR3 coding DNA: TGTGCCAGCAGCTTGTCAGGGGGAGGTGTGGAGACCCAGTACTTC.

This clonotype was observed a handful of times. A much larger clonotype is one base distant, so this may be a read error. The genes are TRBV19 and TRBJ2-3; weak D call: TRBD1 (5 bases). Looked up from germline, CDR1 is LNHDA and CDR2 is SQIVND (reference sequence). Trimming left V 4 bases short and J 3 bases short, with 20 bases between. The length of the CDR3 is 17 residues. The CDR3 DNA reads TGTGCCAGTAGTACAGTGTGGCGGTCAAGGGGAACAGATACGCAGTATTTT. It encodes CASSTVWRSRGTDTQYF.